Listed below are T cell receptor beta chains from one sample, sequenced in a study of blood T cell repertoires in COVID-19. Produced via immunoSEQ multiplex PCR; TCRdb's table is partial and in-frame only. The sample lists around 170,000 clones, 80% to 85% occurring once. Sequenced sample: peripheral blood. These receptors all stem from a woman at least 80 years old with COVID-19, enrolled during active disease. CDR3s include the opening cysteine and the closing phenylalanine or tryptophan. Size is omitted from some rows. Given values are once, few, many or a class for expanded clones.

V,size,J,CDR3
TRBV5-6,few,TRBJ1-2,CASSLADRENYGYTF
TRBV6-5,NA,TRBJ2-2,CASKLEYANTGELFF
TRBV5-1,NA,TRBJ2-7,CASSSGVGYEQYF
TRBV20-1,NA,TRBJ2-7,CSAKDRYEQYF
TRBV18,NA,TRBJ1-1,CASSPPTVYTEAFF
TRBV15,NA,TRBJ2-7,CATSRDKWGPSGGPAIFYEQYF
TRBV12-5,NA,TRBJ1-1,CASAPGERGYEAFF
TRBV9,NA,TRBJ2-6,CASSVEIGAGANVLTF
TRBV10-3,NA,TRBJ2-5,CAISESFGHGETQYF
TRBV23-1,NA,TRBJ2-3,CASSQFIDTQYF
TRBV19,NA,TRBJ1-5,CASSEDRESNQPQHF